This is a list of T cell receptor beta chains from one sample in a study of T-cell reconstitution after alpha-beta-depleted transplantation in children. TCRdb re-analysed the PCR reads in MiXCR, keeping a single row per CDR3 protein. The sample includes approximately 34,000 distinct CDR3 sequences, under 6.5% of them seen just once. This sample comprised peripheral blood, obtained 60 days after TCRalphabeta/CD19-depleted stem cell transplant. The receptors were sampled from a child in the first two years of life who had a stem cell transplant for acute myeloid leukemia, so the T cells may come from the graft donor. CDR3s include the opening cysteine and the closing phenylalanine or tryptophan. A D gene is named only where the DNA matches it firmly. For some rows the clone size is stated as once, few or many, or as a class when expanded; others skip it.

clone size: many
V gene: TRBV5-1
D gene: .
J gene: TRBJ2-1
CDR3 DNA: TGCGCCAGCAGCTTGGTCTATAGCACCTACAATGAGCAGTTCTTC
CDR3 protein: CASSLVYSTYNEQFF

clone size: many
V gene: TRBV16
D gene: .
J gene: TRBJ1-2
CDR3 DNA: TGTGCCAGCAGCCCTAAGGGGGATGGCTACACCTTC
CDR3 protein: CASSPKGDGYTF

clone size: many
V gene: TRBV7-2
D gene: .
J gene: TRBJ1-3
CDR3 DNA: TGTGCCAGCAGCTTAGATGCCTCTGGAAACACCATATATTTT
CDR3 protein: CASSLDASGNTIYF

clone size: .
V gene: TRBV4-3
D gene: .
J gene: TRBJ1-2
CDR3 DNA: TGCGCCAGCAGCCAAGATAGGAGGGGGGATGGCTACACCTTC
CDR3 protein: CASSQDRRGDGYTF

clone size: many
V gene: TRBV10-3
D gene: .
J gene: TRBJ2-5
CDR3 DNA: TGTGCCATCACCCCGGAACGGTACCAAGAGACCCAGTACTTC
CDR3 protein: CAITPERYQETQYF

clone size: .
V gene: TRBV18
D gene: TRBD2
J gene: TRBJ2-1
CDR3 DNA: TGTGCCAGCTCCCCCGGGACTAGCGGGAGGAACAATGAGCAGTTCTTC
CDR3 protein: CASSPGTSGRNNEQFF

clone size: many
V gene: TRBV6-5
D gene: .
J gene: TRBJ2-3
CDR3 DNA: TGTGCCAGCAGTTACTCAGGAGATACGCAGTATTTT
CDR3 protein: CASSYSGDTQYF

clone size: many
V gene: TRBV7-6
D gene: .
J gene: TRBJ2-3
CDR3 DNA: TGTGCCAGCGCTGTAGCAGCTAGCACAGATACGCAGTATTTT
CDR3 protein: CASAVAASTDTQYF

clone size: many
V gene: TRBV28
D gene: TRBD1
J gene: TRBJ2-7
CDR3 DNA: TGTGCCAGCAGTTTGCCCGGGACAGGGGTCTACGAGCAGTACTTC
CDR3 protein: CASSLPGTGVYEQYF

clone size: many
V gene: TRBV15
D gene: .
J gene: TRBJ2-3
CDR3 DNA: TGTGCCACCAGCATCAGAAGCCGAGATACGCAGTATTTT
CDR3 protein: CATSIRSRDTQYF

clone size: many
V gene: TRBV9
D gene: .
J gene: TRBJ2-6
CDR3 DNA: TGTGCCAGCAGCGTAGGGCAACTTTCTGGGGCCAACGTCCTGACTTTC
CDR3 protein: CASSVGQLSGANVLTF

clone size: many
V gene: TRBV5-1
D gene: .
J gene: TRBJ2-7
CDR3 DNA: TGCGCCAGCAGCTTGGGGCTGTCAACCTACGAGCAGTACTTC
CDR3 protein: CASSLGLSTYEQYF

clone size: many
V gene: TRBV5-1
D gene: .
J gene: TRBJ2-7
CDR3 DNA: TGCGCCAGCAGCTTGGAAGGCCGATGGGTCTACGAGCAGTACTTC
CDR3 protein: CASSLEGRWVYEQYF

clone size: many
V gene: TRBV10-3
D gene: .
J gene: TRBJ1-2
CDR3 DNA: TGTGCCATCAGTGAGCCGACAGGCGCCAACGGGAACTATGGCTACACCTTC
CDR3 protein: CAISEPTGANGNYGYTF

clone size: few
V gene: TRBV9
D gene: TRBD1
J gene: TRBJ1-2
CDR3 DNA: TGTGCCAGCAGCCCAGAGGACAGGGACTATGGCTACACCTTC
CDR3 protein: CASSPEDRDYGYTF

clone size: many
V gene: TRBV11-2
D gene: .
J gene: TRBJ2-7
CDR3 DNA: TGTGCCAGCAGCTTAGGGAGCCCCTACGAGCAGTACTTC
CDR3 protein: CASSLGSPYEQYF

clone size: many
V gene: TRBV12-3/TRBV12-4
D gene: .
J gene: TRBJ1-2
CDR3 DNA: TGTGCCAGCAGTTTCTTGGATTATGGCTACACCTTC
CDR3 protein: CASSFLDYGYTF

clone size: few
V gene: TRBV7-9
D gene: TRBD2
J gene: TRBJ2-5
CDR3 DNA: TGTGCCAGCAGCTATGGACTAGCGGGGGCCCCAGAGACCCAGTACTTC
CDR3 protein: CASSYGLAGAPETQYF

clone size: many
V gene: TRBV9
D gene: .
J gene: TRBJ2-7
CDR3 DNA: TGTGCCAGCAGCCCCCGGCCTTACGAGCAGTACTTC
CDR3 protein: CASSPRPYEQYF

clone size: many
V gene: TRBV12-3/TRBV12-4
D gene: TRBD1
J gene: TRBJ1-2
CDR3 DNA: TGTGCCAGCAGTCAGGGGGCGGGGGGCTACACCTTC
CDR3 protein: CASSQGAGGYTF

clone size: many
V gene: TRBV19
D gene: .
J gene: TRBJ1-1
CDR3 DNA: TGTGCCAGTAGTATGGAGGGGTGGAACACTGAAGCTTTCTTT
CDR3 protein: CASSMEGWNTEAFF

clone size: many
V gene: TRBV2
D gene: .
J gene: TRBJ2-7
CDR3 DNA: TGTGCCAGCGCAACCTCCTACGAGCAGTACTTC
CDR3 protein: CASATSYEQYF

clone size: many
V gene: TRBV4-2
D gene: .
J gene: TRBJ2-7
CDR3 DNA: TGTGCCAGCAGCCCAGGTCAGGGGGGCAACGAGCAGTACTTC
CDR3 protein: CASSPGQGGNEQYF

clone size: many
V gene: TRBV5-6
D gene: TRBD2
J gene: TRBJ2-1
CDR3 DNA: TGTGCCAGCAGCTCCTGGACTAGCGGTGAGGGCAATGAGCAGTTCTTC
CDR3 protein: CASSSWTSGEGNEQFF

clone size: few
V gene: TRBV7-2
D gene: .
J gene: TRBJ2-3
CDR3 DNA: TGTGCCAGCATCCCAGACAGAACAGATACGCAGTATTTT
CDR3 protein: CASIPDRTDTQYF

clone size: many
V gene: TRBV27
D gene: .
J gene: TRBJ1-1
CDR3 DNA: TGTGCCAGTAGGGGAAACACTGAAGCTTTCTTT
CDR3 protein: CASRGNTEAFF

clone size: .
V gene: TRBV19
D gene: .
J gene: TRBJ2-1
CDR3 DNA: TGTGCCAGTAGTGCGGACAGCTACAATGAGCAGTTCTTC
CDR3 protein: CASSADSYNEQFF

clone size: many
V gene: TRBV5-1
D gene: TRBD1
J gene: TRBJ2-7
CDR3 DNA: TGCGCCAGCAGCTTCCGGCTTGGACAGGGAGCCTACGAGCAGTACTTC
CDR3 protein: CASSFRLGQGAYEQYF

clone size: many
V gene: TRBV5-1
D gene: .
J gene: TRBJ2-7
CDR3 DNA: TGCGCCAGCAGCTTGGTGGTGGAGTCCTACGAGCAGTACTTC
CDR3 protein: CASSLVVESYEQYF

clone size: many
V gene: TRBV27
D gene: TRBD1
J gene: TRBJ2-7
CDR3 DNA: TGTGCCAGCAGCTACCGACAGGGTTACTACGAGCAGTACTTC
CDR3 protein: CASSYRQGYYEQYF

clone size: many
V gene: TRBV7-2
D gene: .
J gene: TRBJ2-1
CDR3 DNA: TGTGCCAGCAGCTCACATAGGGGAGGGGGCAGCAATGAGCAGTTCTTC
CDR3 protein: CASSSHRGGGSNEQFF

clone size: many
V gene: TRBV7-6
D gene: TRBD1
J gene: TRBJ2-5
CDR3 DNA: TGTGCCAGCAGCTTAGAGCCTCCCAGGGGGGAGACCCAGTACTTC
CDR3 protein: CASSLEPPRGETQYF

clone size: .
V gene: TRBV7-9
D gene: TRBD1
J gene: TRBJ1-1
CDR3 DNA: TGTGCCAGCAGCCCCTCTGACAGGGACACTGAAGCTTTCTTT
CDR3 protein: CASSPSDRDTEAFF

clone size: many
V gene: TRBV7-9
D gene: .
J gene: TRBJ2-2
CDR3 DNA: TGTGCCAGCAGCTTATACCGGGCCGGGGAGCTGTTTTTT
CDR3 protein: CASSLYRAGELFF

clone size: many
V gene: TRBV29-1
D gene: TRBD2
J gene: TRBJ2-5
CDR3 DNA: TGCAGCGTTGACGGACTAGCGGGGGGAGAGACCCAGTACTTC
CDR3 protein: CSVDGLAGGETQYF

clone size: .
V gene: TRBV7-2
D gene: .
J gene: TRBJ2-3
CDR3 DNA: TGTGCCAGCAGCCCGGACAGAGGGGATACGCAGTATTTT
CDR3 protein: CASSPDRGDTQYF

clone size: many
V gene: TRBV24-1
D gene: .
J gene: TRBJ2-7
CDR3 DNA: TGTGCCACCAGTGACCCGATTACGGACGAGCAGTACTTC
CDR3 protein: CATSDPITDEQYF

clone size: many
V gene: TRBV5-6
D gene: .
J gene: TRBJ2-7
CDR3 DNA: TGTGCCAGCAGCTCTTATGTGGGGGAGAAGGGGTACGAGCAGTACTTC
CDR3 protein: CASSSYVGEKGYEQYF

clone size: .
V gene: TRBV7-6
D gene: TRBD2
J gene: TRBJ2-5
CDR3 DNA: TGTGCCAGCAGCCCGGGGGGGGAGAATCAAGAGACCCAGTACTTC
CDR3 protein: CASSPGGENQETQYF

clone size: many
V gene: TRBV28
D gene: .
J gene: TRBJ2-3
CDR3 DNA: TGTGCCAGCAGTTTAGATGGCACAGATACGCAGTATTTT
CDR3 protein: CASSLDGTDTQYF

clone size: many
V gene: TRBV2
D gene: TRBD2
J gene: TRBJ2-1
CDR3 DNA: TGTGCCAGCCCGCTCCGTTTAGGGACAGAAACTAGCGGGAGCCGTCACAATGAGCAGTTCTTC
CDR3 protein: CASPLRLGTETSGSRHNEQFF

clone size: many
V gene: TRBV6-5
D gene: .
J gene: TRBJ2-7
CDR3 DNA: TGTGCCAGCAGTTACGGGGGAGGCCCCTACGAGCAGTACTTC
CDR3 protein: CASSYGGGPYEQYF

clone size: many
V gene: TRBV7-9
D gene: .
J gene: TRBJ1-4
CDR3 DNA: TGTGCCAGCAGGGAGGGGCTACATGGTGAAAAACTGTTTTTT
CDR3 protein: CASREGLHGEKLFF

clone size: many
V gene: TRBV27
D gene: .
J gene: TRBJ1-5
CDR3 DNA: TGTGCCAGCAGAGGTGGCGGGACTTTTGTACAGCCCCAGCATTTT
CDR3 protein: CASRGGGTFVQPQHF

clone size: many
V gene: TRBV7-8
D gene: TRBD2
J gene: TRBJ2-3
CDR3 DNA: TGTGCCAGCAATCTACTAGCGGGGAGCACAGATACGCAGTATTTT
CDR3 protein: CASNLLAGSTDTQYF

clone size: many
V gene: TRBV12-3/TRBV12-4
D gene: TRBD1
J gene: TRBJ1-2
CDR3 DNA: TGTGCCAGCTCCCCTGACAGGGACTATGGCTACACCTTC
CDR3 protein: CASSPDRDYGYTF

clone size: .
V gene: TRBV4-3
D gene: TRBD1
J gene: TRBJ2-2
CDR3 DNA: TGCGCCAGCAGCCGGGGACAGTTGAACACCGGGGAGCTGTTTTTT
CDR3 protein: CASSRGQLNTGELFF

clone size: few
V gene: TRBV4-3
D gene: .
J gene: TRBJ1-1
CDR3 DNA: TGCGCCAGCAGCCAAGATCACGCAGGCAACACTGAAGCTTTCTTT
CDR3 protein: CASSQDHAGNTEAFF

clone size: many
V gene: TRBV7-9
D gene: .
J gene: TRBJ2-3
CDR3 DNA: TGTGCCAGCAGCTTAGGACCAGGGCCTCTCACAGATACGCAGTATTTT
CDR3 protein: CASSLGPGPLTDTQYF

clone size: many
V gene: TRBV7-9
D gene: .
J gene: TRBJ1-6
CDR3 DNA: TGTGCCAGCAGGAATAAATCAGGCTTCGTCTATAATTCACCCCTCCACTTT
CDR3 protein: CASRNKSGFVYNSPLHF

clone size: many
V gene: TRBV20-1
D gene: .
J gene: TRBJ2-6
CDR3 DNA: TGCAGTGCTAGTGGTGACAGTCTCTCTGGGGCCAACGTCCTGACTTTC
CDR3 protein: CSASGDSLSGANVLTF

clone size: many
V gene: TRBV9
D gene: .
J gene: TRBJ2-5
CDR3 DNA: TGTGCCAGCAGCGGCGGACTAAGCGAAAAGACCCAGTACTTC
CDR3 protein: CASSGGLSEKTQYF

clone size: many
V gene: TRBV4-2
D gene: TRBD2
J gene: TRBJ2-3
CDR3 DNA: TGTGCCAGCAGCCAACTAGACGGGCTAGCGGGAGATACGCAGTATTTT
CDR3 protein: CASSQLDGLAGDTQYF

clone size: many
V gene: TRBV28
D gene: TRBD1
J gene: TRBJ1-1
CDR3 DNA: TGTGCCAGCGGCCCACTGGGACAGGGGAACACTGAAGCTTTCTTT
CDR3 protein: CASGPLGQGNTEAFF

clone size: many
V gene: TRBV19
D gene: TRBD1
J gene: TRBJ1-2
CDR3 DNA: TGTGCCACTTTGGGACAGAACTATGGCTACACCTTC
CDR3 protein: CATLGQNYGYTF

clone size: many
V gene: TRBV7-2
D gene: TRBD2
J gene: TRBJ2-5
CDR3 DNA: TGTGCCAGCAGAGGCGGGGGAGAGACCCAGTACTTC
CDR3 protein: CASRGGGETQYF

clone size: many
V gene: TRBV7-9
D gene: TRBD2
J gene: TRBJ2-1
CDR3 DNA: TGTGCCAGCACTGGGACGCGACTAGCGGGAGAGGACGATGAGCAGTTCTTC
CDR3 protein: CASTGTRLAGEDDEQFF